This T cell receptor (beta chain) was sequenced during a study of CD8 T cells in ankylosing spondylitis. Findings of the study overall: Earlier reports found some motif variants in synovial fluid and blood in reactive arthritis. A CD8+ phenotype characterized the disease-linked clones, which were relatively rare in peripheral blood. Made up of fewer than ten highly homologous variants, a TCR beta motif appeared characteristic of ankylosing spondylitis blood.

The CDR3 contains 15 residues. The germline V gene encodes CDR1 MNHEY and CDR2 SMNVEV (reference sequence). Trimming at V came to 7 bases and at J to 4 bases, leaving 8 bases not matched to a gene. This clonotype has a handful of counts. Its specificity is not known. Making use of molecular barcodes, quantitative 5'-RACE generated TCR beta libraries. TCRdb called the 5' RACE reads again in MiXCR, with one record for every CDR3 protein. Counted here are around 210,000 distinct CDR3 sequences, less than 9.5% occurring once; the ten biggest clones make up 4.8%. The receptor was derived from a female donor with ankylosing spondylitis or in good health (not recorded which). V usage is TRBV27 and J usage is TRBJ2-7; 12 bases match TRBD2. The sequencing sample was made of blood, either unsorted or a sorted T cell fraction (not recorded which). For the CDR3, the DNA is TGTGCCAGCACCGATCTGACTAGCGGGAGTTACGAGCAGTACTTC. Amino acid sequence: CASTDLTSGSYEQYF.